The clone carrying this T cell receptor (beta chain) was observed at least ten times. TCRdb called the multiplex PCR reads again in MiXCR, with one record for every CDR3 protein. The sample consists of about 100,000 distinct CDR3 sequences, 20% to 25% of them appearing once. The data stem from a study of breast tumors, draining lymph nodes, adjacent tissues. The germline gives CDR1 SGHTA, CDR2 FQGNSA. Trimming removed 4 bases at V and 7 bases at J, with 20 bases between. The CDR3 sequence is 15 residues long. Samples came from axillary lymph nodes draining the breast cancer. This sequence joins TRBV7-2 and TRBJ2-7; weak D call: TRBD1 (5 bases). The sequenced sample was axillary lymph node tissue. This TCR derives from a female donor with breast cancer. Some clones in this sample may be carry-over from other donors' samples. The CDR3 loop is CASSSDGHLIREQYF. The CDR3 DNA is TGTGCCAGCAGCTCGGATGGACATCTTATAAGGGAGCAGTACTTC.